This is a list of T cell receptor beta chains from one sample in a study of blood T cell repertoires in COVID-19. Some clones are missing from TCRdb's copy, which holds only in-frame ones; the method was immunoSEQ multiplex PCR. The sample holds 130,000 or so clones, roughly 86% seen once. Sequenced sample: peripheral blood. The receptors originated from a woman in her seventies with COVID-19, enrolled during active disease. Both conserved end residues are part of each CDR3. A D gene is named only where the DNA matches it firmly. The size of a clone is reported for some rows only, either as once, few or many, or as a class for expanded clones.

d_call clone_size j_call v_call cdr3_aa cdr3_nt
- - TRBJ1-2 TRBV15 CATSRDQGFDGRFNYGYTF TGTGCCACCAGCAGAGATCAGGGTTTCGACGGACGCTTTAACTATGGCTACACCTTC
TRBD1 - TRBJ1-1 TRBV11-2 CASSSRTGTAAFF TGTGCCAGCAGCTCCCGGACAGGAACGGCCGCTTTCTTT
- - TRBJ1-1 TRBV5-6 CASSFFYRINTEAFF TGTGCCAGCAGCTTTTTTTACAGAATAAACACTGAAGCTTTCTTT
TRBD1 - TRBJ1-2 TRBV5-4 CASSLDGTGGYGYTF TGTGCCAGCAGCTTGGACGGGACAGGGGGCTATGGCTACACCTTC
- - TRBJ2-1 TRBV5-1 CASTQVNEQFF TGCGCCAGCACTCAGGTAAATGAGCAGTTCTTC
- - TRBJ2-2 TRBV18 CASSRSSANTGELFF TGTGCCAGCTCACGATCCAGTGCGAACACCGGGGAGCTGTTTTTT
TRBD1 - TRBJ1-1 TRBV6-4 CASSDSRQGRITEAFF TGTGCCAGCAGTGACTCGAGACAGGGACGAATCACTGAAGCTTTCTTT
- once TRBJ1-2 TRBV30 CAWTTNYGYTF TGTGCCTGGACAACTAACTATGGCTACACCTTC
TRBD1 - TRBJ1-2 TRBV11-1 CASSFQTGTYGYTF TGTGCCAGCAGCTTCCAGACAGGGACCTATGGCTACACCTTC
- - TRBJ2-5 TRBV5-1 CASSSGQLLQETQYF TGCGCCAGCAGTTCCGGACAGCTCCTCCAAGAGACCCAGTACTTC
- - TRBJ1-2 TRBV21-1 CASSTRQGSDYGYTF TGTGCCAGCAGCACGCGACAGGGTTCCGACTATGGCTACACCTTC
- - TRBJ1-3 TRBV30 CAWTRQIRGRRNTIYF TGTGCCTGGACCCGCCAAATAAGAGGTCGGCGAAACACCATATATTTT
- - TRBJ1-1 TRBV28 CASSGRGRGEAFF TGTGCCAGCAGTGGTAGAGGTAGGGGTGAAGCTTTCTTT
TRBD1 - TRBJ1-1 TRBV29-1 CSVGAEQGASTEAFF TGCAGCGTTGGGGCAGAACAGGGGGCAAGCACTGAAGCTTTCTTT
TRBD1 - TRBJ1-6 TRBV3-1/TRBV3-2 CASSAGGGQVNSPLHF TGTGCCAGCAGCGCTGGAGGGGGCCAGGTAAATTCACCCCTCCACTTT
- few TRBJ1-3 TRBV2 CASTYRAAGNTIYF TGTGCCAGCACCTACAGGGCCGCGGGAAACACCATATATTTT
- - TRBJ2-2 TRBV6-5 CASSVEPGTGELFF TGTGCCAGCAGCGTAGAGCCCGGCACCGGGGAGCTGTTTTTT
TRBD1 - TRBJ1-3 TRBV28 CASRPTGRNTIYF TGTGCCAGCAGACCGACAGGGAGAAACACCATATATTTT
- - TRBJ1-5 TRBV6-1 CASSEGRTNQPQHF TGTGCCAGCAGTGAGGGGAGAACAAATCAGCCCCAGCATTTT
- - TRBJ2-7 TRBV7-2 CASSTYRTDLYEQYF TGTGCCAGCAGCACCTATCGGACAGACCTCTACGAGCAGTACTTC
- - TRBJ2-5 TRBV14 CASSQNPRTVWEVVQETQYF TGTGCCAGCAGCCAAAATCCTCGGACAGTCTGGGAAGTAGTTCAAGAGACCCAGTACTTC
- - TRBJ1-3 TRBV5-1 CASSFDGHSGNTIYF TGCGCCAGCAGCTTCGACGGACACTCTGGAAACACCATATATTTT